A selection of T cell receptor beta chains follows, all from one sample in a study of T-cell memory formation after mild COVID-19. Via MiXCR, TCRdb re-called the 5' RACE reads, giving one row per CDR3 protein. In the table there are approximately 490,000 distinct CDR3 sequences, around 20% of which are singletons. Sample: PBMCs or a T cell subset sorted from them (not recorded which). All receptors come from an adult woman who had mild COVID-19 (a few samples of this study predate the infection). Cell type and time point are not known. Each CDR3 is given with its conserved first and last residue. A D gene is named only where the DNA matches it firmly. Rows give clone size only sometimes, using once, few, many, or a class for an expanded clone.

few TRBJ2-5 TRBV7-6 NA CASSSRVLETQYF TGTGCCAGCAGCTCGAGGGTCCTTGAGACCCAGTACTTC
few TRBJ1-3 TRBV4-2 TRBD1 CASSQDRDSLSGNTIYF TGTGCCAGCAGCCAAGATAGGGACAGCCTCTCTGGAAACACCATATATTTT
NA TRBJ2-7 TRBV18 NA CASSPRAEVYEQYF TGTGCCAGCTCACCTAGGGCAGAGGTCTACGAGCAGTACTTC
NA TRBJ2-3 TRBV9 TRBD2 CASSVLLAGVSETDTQYF TGTGCCAGCAGCGTATTGCTAGCGGGAGTTTCCGAGACAGATACGCAGTATTTT
few TRBJ2-3 TRBV27 NA CATHTLLVGDTQYF TGTGCCACCCATACACTTTTAGTCGGAGATACGCAGTATTTT
NA TRBJ2-6 TRBV4-3 TRBD1 CASSQGGGQVSGANVLTF TGCGCCAGCAGCCAAGGTGGGGGACAGGTGTCTGGGGCCAACGTCCTGACTTTC
NA TRBJ2-1 TRBV12-3/TRBV12-4 TRBD1 CASSFWWDRGRNEQFF TGTGCCAGCAGTTTCTGGTGGGACAGGGGGAGGAATGAGCAGTTCTTC
many TRBJ2-7 TRBV12-3/TRBV12-4 NA CASARILSYPNEQYF TGTGCTTCAGCTCGGATTTTGTCGTACCCCAACGAGCAGTACTTC
NA TRBJ1-1 TRBV4-1 NA CASSPGRGTTEAFF TGCGCCAGCAGCCCAGGGAGAGGAACAACTGAAGCTTTCTTT
few TRBJ2-1 TRBV12-3/TRBV12-4 NA CASSLRRAEQFF TGTGCCAGCAGTTTACGTAGGGCGGAGCAGTTCTTC
NA TRBJ2-7 TRBV12-3/TRBV12-4 TRBD1 CASSQDRGLQYF TGTGCCAGCAGCCAGGACAGGGGGTTGCAGTACTTC
NA TRBJ2-7 TRBV6-5 TRBD1 CASSYFGTGTDEQYF TGTGCCAGCAGTTACTTCGGGACAGGGACCGACGAGCAGTACTTC
NA TRBJ2-1 TRBV20-1 NA CSARDGLRHEQFF TGCAGTGCTAGAGATGGGCTGCGACATGAGCAGTTCTTC
NA TRBJ1-2 TRBV29-1 TRBD1 CSSRQGDGYGYTF TGCAGCTCCAGACAGGGGGATGGCTATGGCTACACCTTC
once TRBJ1-2 TRBV20-1 TRBD1 CSASTGGYYGYTF TGCAGTGCTTCGACAGGGGGCTACTATGGCTACACCTTC
NA TRBJ1-1 TRBV5-6 NA CASSFALLRGTEAFF TGTGCCAGCAGCTTTGCACTCCTGCGAGGCACTGAAGCTTTCTTT
few TRBJ2-3 TRBV6-5 NA CASSHKGSTDTQYF TGTGCCAGCAGCCATAAAGGTAGCACAGATACGCAGTATTTT
few TRBJ2-3 TRBV6-5 TRBD2 CASRVLSGGFTDTQYF TGTGCCAGCAGAGTGCTGAGCGGGGGATTCACAGATACGCAGTATTTT
NA TRBJ1-1 TRBV5-1 NA CASSLERDPRETEAFF TGCGCCAGCAGCTTGGAGCGAGACCCGAGGGAAACTGAAGCTTTCTTT
NA TRBJ2-2 TRBV12-3/TRBV12-4 NA CASRFMDSGTGELFF TGTGCCAGCCGCTTTATGGACAGCGGCACCGGGGAGCTGTTTTTT
NA TRBJ2-1 TRBV12-3/TRBV12-4 NA CASSLTRYNEQFF TGTGCCAGCAGTCTAACTAGGTACAATGAGCAGTTCTTC
NA TRBJ2-1 TRBV6-2/TRBV6-3 TRBD1 CASRTGGHNEQFF TGTGCCAGCAGGACAGGGGGGCACAATGAGCAGTTCTTC
few TRBJ2-1 TRBV20-1 TRBD1 CSARAGTVLEQFF TGCAGTGCTAGAGCCGGGACAGTACTTGAGCAGTTCTTC
few TRBJ1-1 TRBV20-1 NA CSASSWTTNTEAFF TGCAGTGCTAGCTCTTGGACAACGAACACTGAAGCTTTCTTT
few TRBJ1-4 TRBV3-1 NA CASSRQPLSGGPEKLFF TGTGCCAGCAGCCGCCAACCCCTCAGTGGGGGGCCTGAAAAACTGTTTTTT
NA TRBJ2-5 TRBV3-1 TRBD2 CASSPRGSGGGLETQYF TGTGCCAGCAGTCCCCGGGGTAGCGGGGGGGGTTTGGAGACCCAGTACTTC
few TRBJ2-1 TRBV5-1 TRBD1 CASSLAILGRQGYNEQFF TGCGCCAGCAGCTTGGCTATTTTGGGGAGACAGGGATACAATGAGCAGTTCTTC
few TRBJ2-3 TRBV20-1 TRBD2 CSARDALAGSTDTQYF TGCAGTGCTAGAGATGCACTAGCGGGAAGCACAGATACGCAGTATTTT
few TRBJ1-1 TRBV6-5 TRBD1 CASSPTGNEAFF TGTGCCAGCAGTCCGACAGGGAATGAAGCTTTCTTT
NA TRBJ1-1 TRBV7-9 NA CASSLQSGQKGAFF TGTGCCAGCAGCTTACAATCCGGACAGAAGGGGGCTTTCTTT
few TRBJ2-3 TRBV27 TRBD1 CASSSDRVFQYF TGTGCCAGCAGCTCGGACAGGGTGTTTCAGTATTTT
NA TRBJ1-5 TRBV30 TRBD1 CALKQGNSNQPQHF TGTGCCCTCAAACAGGGGAATAGCAATCAGCCCCAGCATTTT
many TRBJ2-1 TRBV18 NA CASSPEVSGPEQFF TGTGCCAGCTCACCAGAGGTTTCGGGCCCTGAGCAGTTCTTC
NA TRBJ1-1 TRBV5-6 NA CASRGEGPRGTEAFF TGTGCCAGCAGGGGTGAGGGCCCTCGGGGAACTGAAGCTTTCTTT
NA TRBJ2-7 TRBV7-3 TRBD1 CASSSTGVEEQYF TGTGCCAGCAGCTCGACAGGGGTCGAAGAGCAGTACTTC
NA TRBJ2-3 TRBV24-1 NA CATSDPGGRFSDTQYF TGTGCCACCAGCGACCCAGGCGGACGGTTCTCAGATACGCAGTATTTT
NA TRBJ2-7 TRBV6-5 NA CASSLAEDTYEQYF TGTGCCAGCAGCTTAGCGGAGGACACCTACGAGCAGTACTTC
NA TRBJ2-5 TRBV30 TRBD1 CAWSSDRGRQETQYF TGTGCCTGGAGTTCGGACAGGGGCAGGCAAGAGACCCAGTACTTC
NA TRBJ1-5 TRBV12-3/TRBV12-4 NA CASVAVGQPQHF TGTGCCAGCGTTGCGGTCGGTCAGCCCCAGCATTTT
NA TRBJ2-7 TRBV5-1 NA CASSFSTQIYEQYF TGCGCCAGCAGCTTTTCGACACAAATCTACGAGCAGTACTTC
NA TRBJ1-2 TRBV9 NA CASSVGGANYGYTF TGTGCCAGCAGCGTAGGGGGGGCTAACTATGGCTACACCTTC
NA TRBJ1-2 TRBV4-2 NA CASSPEGQGGYGYTF TGTGCCAGCAGCCCCGAGGGCCAGGGAGGATATGGCTACACCTTC
many TRBJ2-3 TRBV6-5 NA CASSNTDTQYF TGTGCCAGCAGCAACACAGATACGCAGTATTTT